The sequence of this T cell receptor beta chain was determined in a study of T cell responses to AZD1222 COVID-19 vaccine. Study outcomes and limitations: Receipt of two AZD1222 doses was followed by a rise in Spike-specific TCR breadth and depth.

Worth noting for this clone: Its matching antigen is unknown.

Profiled with immunoSEQ multiplex PCR; TCRdb holds only in-frame clones, not every one. This sample has about 150,000 clones, with about nine tenths found just once. Per the germline V gene, CDR1 is SGDLS and CDR2 is YYNGEE. The CDR3 is made up of 15 amino acids. Trimming at V came to 4 bases and at J to 6 bases, leaving 9 bases not matched to a gene. The chain links TRBV9 to TRBJ1-1; 10 positions match TRBD1. The sequencing here drew on peripheral blood, taken 28 days after the second AZD1222 dose. The source of this sequence is an adult who received the AZD1222 COVID-19 vaccine. The CDR3: CASSPRQGARAEAFF. CDR3 DNA sequence: TGTGCCAGCAGCCCCCGACAGGGGGCAAGGGCTGAAGCTTTCTTT.